This T cell receptor beta chain was sequenced in a study of long-term antiretroviral therapy in people with HIV. Broader study findings: HIV repertoires spanned narrower CDR3 length ranges than controls. Diversity remained lower than transplant donor controls, even though it increased after ART. Blood collection from the mid-2000s to the late 2010s possibly occurred under older ART regimens.

Of note for this clone: Its cognate antigen is unknown.

The CDR3 spans 15 residues. Germline V lookup: CDR1 MNHEY, CDR2 SMNVEV (reference sequence). Trimming cost V 6 bases and J 1 base, with 16 bases left between them. The authors ran the immunoSEQ assay, v3.0, at survey level. The data were produced by immunoSEQ multiplex PCR, yet TCRdb's version contains in-frame clones alone and is incomplete. The top ten hold roughly 15% of the sample, which has 7,200 or so clones, around 74% seen once. Samples held about 0.95-11 million cryopreserved PBMC before DNA extraction. The V and J genes are TRBV27 and TRBJ2-7, with D perhaps TRBD2 (5 bases). The TCR sequence derives from a man aged 40-49 years with HIV. Here the sequenced sample was unsorted PBMCs, taken 0.9 years before starting antiretroviral therapy. CDR3 sequence reads: CASSFSTSGSYEQYF. In nucleotides, the CDR3 is TGTGCCAGCAGCTTTAGTACGTCGGGGTCCTACGAGCAGTACTTC.